Listed below are T cell receptor beta chains from one sample, sequenced in a study of memory B cells and T cells in multiple sclerosis. TCRdb's table, derived via immunoSEQ multiplex PCR, lists solely in-frame clones and lacks some. The sample includes 46,000 or so clones, more than 65% of them seen just once. These receptors lack a known antigen. The specimen was PBMCs from blood kept in culture. These receptors all stem from a human donor with multiple sclerosis. The CDR3 runs from the conserved cysteine through the conserved F or W. The D gene is left open where the match is weak. Only part of the rows carry a size: once, few, many, or a class if the clone is expanded.

D gene	V gene	clone size	J gene	CDR3 protein	CDR3 DNA
TRBD1	TRBV7-2	-	TRBJ2-2	CASRPGQGYTGELFF	TGTGCCAGCAGACCGGGACAGGGGTACACCGGGGAGCTGTTTTTT
-	TRBV19	-	TRBJ1-2	CASSMGGINYGYTF	TGTGCCAGTAGTATGGGGGGGATCAACTATGGCTACACCTTC
-	TRBV30	-	TRBJ2-7	CASRGPLGHEQYF	TGTGCCTCCCGCGGTCCCTTGGGCCACGAGCAGTACTTC
TRBD1	TRBV15	-	TRBJ1-1	CATSRDWDRAEAFF	TGTGCCACCAGCAGAGATTGGGACAGGGCTGAAGCTTTCTTT
-	TRBV7-8	-	TRBJ2-7	CASSFNNEQYF	TGTGCCAGCAGCTTCAATAACGAGCAGTACTTC
-	TRBV2	-	TRBJ1-5	CASSDIGYQPQHF	TGTGCCAGCAGTGATATTGGGTATCAGCCCCAGCATTTT
TRBD2	TRBV6-6	once	TRBJ2-1	CASSLGLAQNEQFF	TGTGCCAGCAGTTTGGGACTAGCTCAAAATGAGCAGTTCTTC
-	TRBV7-6	-	TRBJ1-2	CASSLEQNYGYTF	TGTGCCAGCAGCTTAGAACAGAACTATGGCTACACCTTC
-	TRBV9	-	TRBJ1-1	CASSPARRQRAFF	TGTGCCAGCAGCCCAGCTCGCCGGCAGCGGGCTTTCTTT
-	TRBV11-2	once	TRBJ2-2	CASSLEGTINTGELFF	TGTGCCAGCAGCTTAGAGGGGACAATAAACACCGGGGAGCTGTTTTTT
-	TRBV5-1	-	TRBJ2-4	CASSLADREENIQYF	TGCGCCAGCAGCTTGGCAGACAGGGAGGAGAACATTCAGTACTTC
-	TRBV5-1	once	TRBJ2-5	CASSLAQIQETQYF	TGCGCCAGCAGCTTGGCACAGATCCAAGAGACCCAGTACTTC
-	TRBV30	-	TRBJ2-5	CAWSVRSETQYF	TGTGCCTGGAGTGTACGTTCAGAGACCCAGTACTTC
-	TRBV30	-	TRBJ1-1	CAWRVGGIAFF	TGTGCCTGGAGGGTGGGAGGGATCGCTTTCTTT
-	TRBV13	-	TRBJ2-3	CASSLGFGTDTQYF	TGTGCCAGCAGCCTAGGGTTTGGTACAGATACGCAGTATTTT
TRBD1	TRBV6-5	-	TRBJ1-1	CASSGAQGGYTEAFF	TGTGCCAGCAGTGGTGCACAGGGGGGCTACACTGAAGCTTTCTTT
-	TRBV4-3	once	TRBJ1-2	CASSQDTGRFYGYTF	TGCGCCAGCAGCCAAGATACAGGGAGATTCTATGGCTACACCTTC
TRBD2	TRBV28	once	TRBJ2-1	CASSSLAGGSYNEQFF	TGTGCCAGCAGTTCTCTAGCGGGGGGTTCCTACAATGAGCAGTTCTTC
-	TRBV5-5	-	TRBJ1-1	CASRSLGEDGGITEAFF	TGTGCCAGCAGGTCTCTAGGGGAAGACGGCGGGATTACTGAAGCTTTCTTT
-	TRBV5-4	-	TRBJ1-2	CASSLRAGETNYGYTF	TGTGCCAGCAGCTTGAGGGCAGGGGAGACTAACTATGGCTACACCTTC
-	TRBV5-4	few	TRBJ1-2	CASSLGPQETYGYTF	TGTGCCAGCAGCTTGGGCCCCCAGGAGACCTATGGCTACACCTTC
TRBD1	TRBV19	-	TRBJ1-2	CASSTPGQGQLNYGYTF	TGTGCCAGTAGTACCCCGGGACAGGGACAGCTTAACTATGGCTACACCTTC
-	TRBV19	-	TRBJ2-3	CASSPLKGADTQYF	TGTGCCAGTAGCCCATTGAAGGGCGCAGATACGCAGTATTTT
-	TRBV27	-	TRBJ1-5	CASSLTVSGSNQPQHF	TGTGCCAGCAGTTTAACGGTCTCTGGGAGCAATCAGCCCCAGCATTTT
TRBD2	TRBV2	-	TRBJ2-3	CASSGGWASGADTQYF	TGTGCCAGCAGTGGCGGATGGGCTAGCGGGGCGGATACGCAGTATTTT
-	TRBV7-9	-	TRBJ2-2	CASSLGSSPTNTGELFF	TGTGCCAGCAGCTTAGGCTCTAGCCCGACGAACACCGGGGAGCTGTTTTTT
TRBD2	TRBV11-3	-	TRBJ2-5	CASSISGGASKETQYF	TGTGCCAGCAGCATTAGCGGGGGGGCATCGAAAGAGACCCAGTACTTC
-	TRBV5-1	-	TRBJ1-1	CASTGQTGNTEAFF	TGCGCCAGCACTGGACAGACAGGGAACACTGAAGCTTTCTTT
-	TRBV29-1	-	TRBJ2-3	CSVDTDTQYF	TGCAGCGTTGATACAGATACGCAGTATTTT
TRBD1	TRBV7-2	-	TRBJ1-2	CASSLARDSGYTF	TGTGCCAGCAGCTTAGCCCGGGACAGCGGCTACACCTTC
-	TRBV27	-	TRBJ1-1	CASSLSHGNTEAFF	TGTGCCAGCAGTTTATCTCACGGGAACACTGAAGCTTTCTTT
TRBD2	TRBV19	-	TRBJ2-1	CASQSWVAGVREQFF	TGTGCCAGCCAATCGTGGGTAGCGGGGGTACGTGAGCAGTTCTTC
TRBD1	TRBV6-5	-	TRBJ1-3	CASSYGGQEPGNTIYF	TGTGCCAGCAGTTATGGGGGACAGGAGCCGGGAAACACCATATATTTT
-	TRBV4-1	-	TRBJ1-2	CASSHPQVNYGYTF	TGCGCCAGCAGCCATCCCCAGGTTAACTATGGCTACACCTTC
TRBD1	TRBV7-9	-	TRBJ2-2	CASSYRGSGELFF	TGTGCCAGCAGTTACAGGGGTTCCGGGGAGCTGTTTTTT
-	TRBV5-1	-	TRBJ2-1	CASSTLSAAPGHEQFF	TGCGCCAGCAGCACCTTGAGCGCCGCCCCGGGGCATGAGCAGTTCTTC
-	TRBV6-6	-	TRBJ2-3	CASSYRASTVTDTQYF	TGTGCCAGCAGTTACCGGGCTAGCACCGTCACAGATACGCAGTATTTT
TRBD1	TRBV5-7	-	TRBJ1-1	CASSLAQGAHTEAFF	TGTGCCAGCAGCTTGGCCCAGGGGGCGCACACTGAAGCTTTCTTT
-	TRBV7-8	-	TRBJ2-1	CASSLTSIYNEQFF	TGTGCCAGCAGCTTAACTAGCATCTACAATGAGCAGTTCTTC
-	TRBV27	-	TRBJ1-6	CASSLTPGAGFNSPLHF	TGTGCCAGCAGTTTAACTCCCGGGGCAGGGTTTAATTCACCCCTCCACTTT
-	TRBV4-3	-	TRBJ2-7	CASSQGRVSHEQYF	TGCGCCAGCAGCCAAGGCAGGGTCAGCCACGAGCAGTACTTC
-	TRBV27	-	TRBJ2-2	CASPPLGCTRAGELFF	TGTGCCAGCCCCCCCCTAGGGTGTACTAGGGCCGGGGAGCTGTTTTTT
TRBD2	TRBV6-5	-	TRBJ2-7	CASSSVGLAGSYEQYF	TGTGCCAGCAGTTCCGTTGGACTAGCGGGCTCCTACGAGCAGTACTTC
-	TRBV7-9	-	TRBJ1-5	CASSPQEDSNQPQHF	TGTGCCAGCAGCCCGCAGGAAGATAGCAATCAGCCCCAGCATTTT
TRBD1	TRBV6-5	-	TRBJ1-3	CASSYSRQGAGNTIYF	TGTGCCAGCAGTTACTCGCGGCAGGGGGCTGGAAACACCATATATTTT
-	TRBV5-1	-	TRBJ1-1	CASSLDPGNLWAFF	TGCGCCAGCAGCTTGGATCCAGGAAACCTTTGGGCTTTCTTT
-	TRBV6-1	-	TRBJ1-3	CASEGGLSRNTIYF	TGTGCCAGCGAGGGAGGCCTCTCTCGAAACACCATATATTTT
TRBD1	TRBV9	-	TRBJ1-2	CASSVGNPGGRGGYTF	TGTGCCAGCAGCGTAGGAAATCCAGGGGGCAGGGGTGGCTACACCTTC
-	TRBV10-3	-	TRBJ2-7	CAISEVGSYEQYF	TGTGCCATCAGTGAGGTCGGTTCCTACGAGCAGTACTTC
TRBD2	TRBV30	-	TRBJ2-3	CAWSILAGGDTQYF	TGTGCCTGGAGTATCCTAGCGGGGGGAGATACGCAGTATTTT
TRBD2	TRBV5-1	-	TRBJ2-3	CASSSIGTSGGTDTQYF	TGCGCCAGCAGCTCGATTGGGACTAGCGGGGGCACAGATACGCAGTATTTT
-	TRBV2	-	TRBJ2-2	CASRGISPLLDTGELFF	TGTGCCAGCAGAGGGATATCACCCCTATTGGACACCGGGGAGCTGTTTTTT
-	TRBV5-1	-	TRBJ2-1	CASSLAGTEYNEQFF	TGCGCCAGCAGCTTGGCCGGGACGGAGTACAATGAGCAGTTCTTC